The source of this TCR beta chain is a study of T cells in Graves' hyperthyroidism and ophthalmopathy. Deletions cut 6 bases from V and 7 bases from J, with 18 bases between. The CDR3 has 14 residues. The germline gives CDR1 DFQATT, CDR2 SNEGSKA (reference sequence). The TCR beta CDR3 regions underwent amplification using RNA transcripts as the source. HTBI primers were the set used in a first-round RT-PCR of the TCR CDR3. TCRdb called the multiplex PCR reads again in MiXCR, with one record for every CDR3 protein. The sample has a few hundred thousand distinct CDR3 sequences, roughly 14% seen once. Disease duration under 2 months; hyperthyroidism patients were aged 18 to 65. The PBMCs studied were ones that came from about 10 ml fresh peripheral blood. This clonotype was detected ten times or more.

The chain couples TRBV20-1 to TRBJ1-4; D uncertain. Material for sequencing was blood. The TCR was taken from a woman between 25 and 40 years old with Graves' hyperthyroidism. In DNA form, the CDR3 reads TGCAGTGCCCAAGGACCGAGGGTATCTGAAAAACTGTTTTTT. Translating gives CSAQGPRVSEKLFF.